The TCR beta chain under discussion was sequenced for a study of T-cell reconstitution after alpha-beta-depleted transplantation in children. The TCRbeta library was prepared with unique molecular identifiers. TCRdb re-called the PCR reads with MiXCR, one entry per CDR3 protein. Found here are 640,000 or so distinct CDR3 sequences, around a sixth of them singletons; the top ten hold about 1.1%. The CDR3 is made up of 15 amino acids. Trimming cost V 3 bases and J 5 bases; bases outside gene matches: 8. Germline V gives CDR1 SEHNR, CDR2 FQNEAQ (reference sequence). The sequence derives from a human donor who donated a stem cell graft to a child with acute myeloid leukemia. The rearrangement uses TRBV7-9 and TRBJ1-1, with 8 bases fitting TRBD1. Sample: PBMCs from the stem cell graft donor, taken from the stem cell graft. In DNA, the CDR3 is TGTGCCAGCAGCTTCTCCGACAGGGGAAATACTGAAGCTTTCTTT. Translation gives CASSFSDRGNTEAFF.